Below are 11 T cell receptor beta chains sequenced from a single sample in a study of blood T cell repertoires in COVID-19. TCRdb's table, derived via immunoSEQ multiplex PCR, lists solely in-frame clones and lacks some. The table has about 200,000 clones, around 86% seen once; the top ten hold about 9.8%. The specimen was PBMCs or T cells enriched from blood (not recorded which). The receptors shown here come from a woman aged 45-65 years with acute COVID-19.

J is TRBJ2-7 and V is TRBV7-2; 10 bases match TRBD2. The germline V gene encodes CDR1 SGHTA and CDR2 FQGNSA. V shed 4 bases and J 5 bases; nucleotides not matched to a gene: 8. The length of the CDR3 is 15 residues. The CDR3: CASSSGLALANEQYF. The CDR3 DNA is TGTGCCAGCAGCTCGGGACTAGCGTTAGCCAACGAGCAGTACTTC.

The V call is TRBV5-1, the J call TRBJ1-1; D remains unclear. CDR1 and CDR2 (germline): SGHRS, YFSETQ. The length of the CDR3 is 15 residues. Trimming removed 0 bases from V and 4 bases from J, with 13 bases in between. Here the CDR3 reads CASSLGGAGSTEAFF. The CDR3 nucleotides are TGCGCCAGCAGCTTGGGAGGTGCCGGGAGCACTGAAGCTTTCTTT.

The genes are TRBV5-1 and TRBJ2-1, with a tentative D call TRBD2 (6 bases). Trimming removed 2 bases at V and 7 bases at J, with 13 bases between. Germline V CDR1 and CDR2: SGHRS, YFSETQ. This CDR3 spans 14 amino acids. The CDR3 is CASSFSTRQNEQFF. The DNA for the CDR3 is TGCGCCAGCAGCTTTTCGACTAGGCAAAATGAGCAGTTCTTC. The complete variable domain, with remaining parts taken from reference TRBV5-1 and TRBJ2-1, reads KAGVTQTPRYLIKTRGQQVTLSCSPISGHRSVSWYQQTPGQGLQFLFEYFSETQRNKGNFPGRFSGRQFSNSRSEMNVSTLELGDSALYLCASSFSTRQNEQFFGPGTRLTVL.

The gene calls are TRBV3-1 (or the pseudogene TRBV3-2) and TRBJ2-7; maybe TRBD1 (5 bases). The CDR3 has 12 amino acids. The germline V gene encodes CDR1 LGHDT and CDR2 YNNKEL (reference sequence). Trimming cost V 4 bases and J 6 bases, with 10 bases left between them. The CDR3 reads CASSPRVGEQYF. The CDR3 region has the DNA TGTGCCAGCAGCCCCAGGGTAGGCGAGCAGTACTTC.

This chain connects TRBV4-1 to TRBJ1-2; TRBD1 aligns across 8 bases. The CDR3 consists of 14 residues. V gave up 3 bases and J gave up 3 bases; unmatched junction bases: 3. Germline V lookup: CDR1 MGHRA, CDR2 YSYEKL. This CDR3 reads CASSHLGQDYGYTF. The CDR3 DNA is TGCGCCAGCAGCCACTTGGGACAGGACTATGGCTACACCTTC.

The chain recombines TRBV6-5 with TRBJ1-2; D remains unclear. Trimming removed 6 bases from V and 7 bases from J, with 18 bases in between. The CDR3 consists of 14 residues. The germline V gene has CDR1 MNHEY and CDR2 SVGAGI. CDR3 nucleotide sequence: TGTGCCAGCAGAGCCGGGAGCCTCCTAGGTGGCTACACCTTC. Amino acid sequence: CASRAGSLLGGYTF.

This clone occurred a few times. This chain uses TRBV3-1 (or the pseudogene TRBV3-2) with TRBJ1-3; maybe TRBD1 (5 bases). The germline gives CDR1 LGHDT, CDR2 YNNKEL (reference sequence). CDR3 length: 15 residues. Trimming took off 3 bases at V and 1 base at J, with 10 bases between the two ends. The CDR3 here is CASSQGLFSGNTIYF. CDR3 nucleotides: TGTGCCAGCAGCCAGGGGCTATTTTCTGGAAACACCATATATTTT.

This sequence joins TRBV7-9 and TRBJ1-5; 9 nucleotides line up with TRBD1. The CDR3 has 17 amino acids. The ends lost 4 bases at V and 1 base at J; junction bases unmatched: 8. Germline V CDR1 and CDR2: SEHNR, FQNEAQ (reference sequence). CDR3 region: CASSSSTGGGSNQPQHF. The CDR3 DNA is TGTGCCAGCAGCTCCTCGACAGGGGGAGGGAGCAATCAGCCCCAGCATTTT.

This rearrangement joins TRBV19 to TRBJ1-2; the D is unclear. The CDR3 totals 12 residues. Germline V gene sequence: CDR1 LNHDA, CDR2 SQIVND (reference sequence). With 10 bases removed from V and 5 bases from J, the gap between germline ends came to 14 bases. CDR3 in amino acids: CATANSPYGYTF. The CDR3 DNA reads TGTGCCACCGCGAATTCTCCATATGGCTACACCTTC.

This clone was observed a single time. The chain combines TRBV27 with TRBJ1-6, with unresolved D. Trimming took off 3 bases at V and 7 bases at J, with 10 bases between the two ends. From germline, CDR1 is MNHEY and CDR2 SMNVEV (reference sequence). The CDR3 extends over 14 amino acids. CDR3 sequence: CASSLGSFNSPLHF. The DNA of the CDR3 is TGTGCCAGCAGTTTGGGCAGCTTCAATTCACCCCTCCACTTT.

CDR3 residues: CASNHGESNQPQHF. In DNA, the CDR3 is TGTGCCAGCAACCATGGGGAGAGTAATCAGCCCCAGCATTTT. V usage is TRBV6-5 and J usage is TRBJ1-5; D unclear. Germline lookup yields CDR1 MNHEY and CDR2 SVGAGI. The CDR3 is 14 amino acids. The V gene lost 7 bases and the J gene lost 4 bases, with 14 bases spanning the gap.